This T cell receptor beta chain was identified during a study of PD-L1 blockade in urothelial cancer. Study-level information: Every 3 weeks, patients received intravenous atezolizumab 1,200 mg, beginning 2014. Prior chemotherapy ranged from 0 to 3 regimens per patient.

Specified time point: pretreatment peripheral blood. The study, taken as a whole, reports: Below-median pretreatment blood TCR clonality predicted better survival.

TCRdb's copy holds only in-frame clones and misses some; the assay was immunoSEQ multiplex PCR. Found here are around 130,000 clones, roughly 80% of them singletons; the top ten hold 3.2%. The germline V gene has CDR1 MDHEN and CDR2 SYDVKM. V lost 5 bases, J lost 3 bases, and 4 bases stayed unmatched. The CDR3 spans 14 residues. Notes on this clone: Its matching antigen is unknown.

The chain recombines TRBV28 with TRBJ2-5, with 9 bases that match TRBD1. Specimen: PBMCs, collected around atezolizumab (anti-PD-L1) treatment. The TCR was taken from a man aged 50 to 60 with urothelial cancer. CDR3 coding DNA: TGTGCCAGCAGTCGAAGGGACAGGGAAGAGACCCAGTACTTC. Encoded protein: CASSRRDREETQYF. Drawing the rest from reference TRBV28 and TRBJ2-5, the complete variable domain is DVKVTQSSRYLVKRTGEKVFLECVQDMDHENMFWYRQDPGLGLRLIYFSYDVKMKEKGDIPEGYSVSREKKERFSLILESASTNQTSMYLCASSRRDREETQYFGPGTRLLVL.